The sequence of this T cell receptor (beta chain) was determined in a study of blood T cells in healthy people across ages (dated by TCRdb to about 2015). Regarding the complete study: In model experiments, template switching captured roughly one uniquely barcoded TCR beta cDNA molecule for every two T cells. The study measured age-related changes in TCR beta repertoire diversity using deep sequencing normalized with unique cDNA molecular identifiers. The donors were split into four age groups: young (average 16 years), middle-aged (roughly 39), aged (over 55) and long-lived (over 80). To avoid experimental bias, donors of different ages were distributed randomly across sequencing lanes. For two donors (one aged 18 to 30 and one aged 80 or older), the study analyzed two additional independent replicas of 1 million unique cDNA reads from the same blood draw. General findings and caveats noted by the study authors: Because profiling used bulk unsorted PBMCs, naive and antigen-experienced compartments could not be compared conclusively. Observed TCR beta diversity per million T cells fell roughly linearly with age, and a significant reduction was already apparent by age around 40. The long-lived group showed more naive CD4+ T cells, fewer expanded clones and increased TCR diversity than the aged group, suggesting age selection. Estimates of total diversity based on one million sequenced T cells were regarded as lower bounds and as underestimates. Because donor CMV infection status was unknown, age-related changes in expanded clonotypes were potentially confounded. A strong correlation was found between observed TCR beta diversity and the percentage of naive T cells measured by flow cytometry.

This clonotype was counted only a few times. Its recognized antigen is unknown. One base away there is no much larger clone; base qualities are not given. The library was produced with 5' RACE. Instrument on record: Illumina HiSeq 2500. A second about 7 to 11 cycle PCR used a sample-barcoded 5' primer and a J-beta primer mix. Each TCR beta cDNA molecule received a unique molecular identifier from a template-switch 5' adaptor carrying 12 random nucleotides. Each sample yielded at least 2.5 million CDR3-containing paired-end reads. All of the RNA was converted into first-strand cDNA using the Mint cDNA synthesis kit, with a TRBC-specific oligonucleotide serving as the primer. After uracil-DNA glycosylase treatment, a first 18-cycle PCR used universal primers M1SS and BC2_uni_R on all cDNA. In the authors' own workflow: For normalization, 1 million high-quality reads, each with a distinct molecular identifier, were randomly selected from each sample. Instead of being binned into consensus sequences, reads that shared molecular identifiers were thrown out. CDR3 identification, clonotype clustering and error correction used MiTCR with a Q25 quality threshold and the strictest error-elimination algorithm. A nonparametric unseen species model using Euler transformation provided a lower-bound estimate of total TCR beta diversity. TCRdb redid the processing of the public reads, applying fastp at Q25 and MiXCR, and retained in-frame beta chains. Rows merge per CDR3 protein into single entries with the most common DNA and genes. The V and J calls shown here were made by TCRdb, not taken from the authors' results. The sample data list hundreds of thousands of distinct CDR3 sequences, and approximately 21% of these were observed just once. The ten biggest clones cover approximately 3.6% of the sample.

Systemically healthy Caucasian individuals from Russia, some 40 in total and aged roughly 6 to 100 years, were included as donors. Ten milliliters of peripheral blood were drawn from each donor into EDTA-treated Vacutainer tubes. Ficoll-Paque density-gradient centrifugation was used to isolate PBMCs, with at least 6.5 million per sample. Total RNA was extracted from PBMCs with Trizol reagent, with at least 5 micrograms obtained per sample. For every donor, an aliquot of PBMCs went through flow cytometry to measure the percentages of naive CD45RAhigh/CD27high T cells. The CDR3 measures 15 amino acids from cysteine to phenylalanine. The kept DNA is CDR3 alone, 45 bases in frame from the first base. As encoded in the germline V gene (reference sequence), CDR1 is DFQATT while CDR2 is SNEGSKA. V is pared back by 0 bases and J by 0 bases, with 10 bases lying between the germline termini.

The chain links TRBV20-1 with TRBJ2-3, with the D gene call left open. The source is a man between 65 and 85 years old in good health. Sequencing used blood. The DNA sequence is as follows: TGCAGTGCTAGAGAGATGACGGTTAGCACAGATACGCAGTATTTT. This yields the protein CSAREMTVSTDTQYF.